This TCR beta chain originates from a study of T cell clonality in common variable immunodeficiency. Study-level points and caveats: In common variable immunodeficiency, TCR beta chains reportedly carried fewer deletions and N-nucleotide insertions. Compared with controls, CVID subjects had fewer shared TCRbeta clones. Authors noted CVID clonality's cause needs subpopulation repertoire sequencing.

This clone was seen repeatedly, ten times or more. Its target is not known. The CDR3 end is not reached by the read, which stops 3 residues before it; the germline J gene fills it in. Germline assignment: CDR1 DFQATT and CDR2 SNEGSKA (reference sequence). The CDR3 covers 13 residues. V lost 3 bases, J lost 0 bases, and 2 bases stayed unmatched. Sequencing input was equivalent genomic DNA from CVID and controls. The table came from immunoSEQ multiplex PCR; TCRdb's copy has only in-frame clones and leaves some out. Altogether tens of thousands of clones were found in the sample, and no singletons occur. The chain recombines TRBV20-1 with TRBJ2-7, with TRBD2 matching over 7 bases. The receptor's source is a person aged 18 to 75 in good health. The sequenced sample consisted of peripheral blood mononuclear cells. CDR3 DNA, as far as it was read: TGCAGTGCTAGCGGGGGGTCCTCCTACGAG. It codes for CSASGGSSYE. The entire CDR3 protein reads CSASGGSSYEQYF.